A single sample is the source of the 27 T cell receptor beta chains below, sequenced in a study of blood T cell repertoires in COVID-19. Profiled with immunoSEQ multiplex PCR; TCRdb holds only in-frame clones, not every one. The sample lists roughly 250,000 clones; 83% were seen once. The material sequenced was PBMCs or T cells enriched from blood (not recorded which). The receptors come from a woman aged 35 to 49 who had been exposed to COVID-19.

Only a few counts were recorded for this clone. The J gene is TRBJ2-7, the V gene TRBV19; 11 nucleotides align to TRBD1. The CDR3 sequence is 15 residues long. Germline CDR1 is LNHDA and CDR2 is SQIVND (reference sequence). The V gene end was trimmed by 5 bases and the J gene end by 1 base; junction bases not matched to a gene: 4. The CDR3 sequence is CASSDRDRGSYEQYF. CDR3 bases: TGTGCCAGTAGTGACCGGGACAGGGGGTCCTACGAGCAGTACTTC.

This clone showed up just once. The V call is TRBV7-9, the J call TRBJ2-1, with 7 bases aligning to TRBD2. The CDR3 runs to 16 residues. Germline V gives CDR1 SEHNR, CDR2 FQNEAQ (reference sequence). Losses at the gene ends were 2 bases for V and 0 bases for J; bases not matched to a gene: 4. The chain's CDR3 is CASSLPLADSYNEQFF. The CDR3 region has the DNA TGTGCCAGCAGCTTACCTCTAGCGGACTCCTACAATGAGCAGTTCTTC.

This chain joins TRBV5-1 and TRBJ2-1; 10 bases fit TRBD2. Germline CDR1 reads SGHRS; CDR2 reads YFSETQ. The CDR3 contains 14 residues. V was clipped by 6 bases and J by 4 bases; unmatched bases: 4. DNA for the CDR3: TGCGCCAGCACCCTAGCGGGGGAGTACAATGAGCAGTTCTTC. It yields the protein CASTLAGEYNEQFF.

This chain connects TRBV6-5 to TRBJ2-7; D gene uncertain. V gave up 4 bases and J gave up 4 bases, with 8 bases separating them. CDR1 and CDR2 from the germline V gene are MNHEY and SVGAGI. This CDR3 is built from 12 residues. In nucleotides, the CDR3 is TGTGCCAGCAGTTTTACAAGTTACGAGCAGTACTTC. This sequence encodes CASSFTSYEQYF.

The chain employs TRBV5-1 and TRBJ2-3; 13 bases agree with TRBD2. CDR3 length: 15 amino acids. Germline V gives CDR1 SGHRS, CDR2 YFSETQ. V trimming: 2 bases; J trimming: 4 bases; junction bases outside the gene matches: 1. DNA for the CDR3: TGCGCCAGCAGCTTTACTAGCGGGGGGGCAGATACGCAGTATTTT. Translating it yields CASSFTSGGADTQYF.

The chain links TRBV10-3 to TRBJ1-5; TRBD1 agrees at 10 bases. V was clipped by 0 bases and J by 5 bases; unmatched bases: 4. The CDR3 spans 16 residues. CDR1 and CDR2 (germline): ENHRY, SYGVKD. CDR3 in DNA: TGTGCCATCAGTGAGTCGGGACAGGGGACGGATCAGCCCCAGCATTTT. The encoded protein is CAISESGQGTDQPQHF.

The V call is TRBV19, the J call TRBJ1-2; D uncertain. The CDR3 sequence is 13 residues long. The V end lost 2 bases, the J end lost 3 bases, and 7 bases lay between the germline ends. Germline values: CDR1 LNHDA, CDR2 SQIVND (reference sequence). CDR3 nucleotides: TGTGCCAGTAGTATAAACAAAGACTATGGCTACACCTTC. Amino acids: CASSINKDYGYTF.

The chain couples TRBV9 to TRBJ2-1; TRBD2 matches at 10 bases. The CDR3 length is 18 residues. The V and J ends lost 4 bases and 3 bases, in that order; junction bases with no gene match: 13. Germline V gene lookup returns CDR1 SGDLS and CDR2 YYNGEE. DNA for the CDR3: TGTGCCAGCAGCTACCCAATCGGTGGACTAGCGGTCTACAATGAGCAGTTCTTC. Its translation is CASSYPIGGLAVYNEQFF. Together with reference TRBV9 and TRBJ2-1, the CDR3 gives the full variable domain: DSGVTQTPKHLITATGQRVTLRCSPRSGDLSVYWYQQSLDQGLQFLIQYYNGEERAKGNILERFSAQQFPDLHSELNLSSLELGDSALYFCASSYPIGGLAVYNEQFFGPGTRLTVL.

The chain combines TRBV5-4 with TRBJ2-7, with TRBD1 matching over 9 bases. J gave up 6 bases and V 2 bases, and 6 bases lay outside the gene matches. Per germline, CDR1 SGHNT and CDR2 YYREEE (reference sequence). This CDR3 contains 14 residues. CDR3 loop: CASSFGDRVSEQYF. DNA of the CDR3: TGTGCCAGCAGCTTCGGGGACAGGGTCTCCGAGCAGTACTTC.

V gene TRBV18 combines with J gene TRBJ2-1, with TRBD2 matching over 9 bases. Germline CDR1 reads KGHSH; CDR2 reads LQKENI. The CDR3 is made up of 16 amino acids. J gave up 2 bases and V 3 bases, and 5 bases lay outside the gene matches. Here the CDR3 reads CASSPGSGGTYNEQFF. CDR3 DNA: TGTGCCAGCTCACCGGGTAGCGGGGGTACCTACAATGAGCAGTTCTTC.

This clone was counted only a few times. The V call is TRBV9, the J call TRBJ2-5; D may be TRBD1 (5 bases). V lost 2 bases to trimming and J lost 2 bases, with 10 bases between them. Germline V lookup: CDR1 SGDLS, CDR2 YYNGEE. The CDR3 totals 14 residues. The CDR3 nucleotides are TGTGCCAGCAGCGTCGACAGCCGACAAGAGACCCAGTACTTC. Protein sequence: CASSVDSRQETQYF. The variable domain in full, with the rest retrieved from reference TRBV9 and TRBJ2-5, is DSGVTQTPKHLITATGQRVTLRCSPRSGDLSVYWYQQSLDQGLQFLIQYYNGEERAKGNILERFSAQQFPDLHSELNLSSLELGDSALYFCASSVDSRQETQYFGPGTRLLVL.

This rearrangement joins TRBV30 to TRBJ1-3, with D unclear. With 2 bases removed from V and 4 bases from J, the gap between germline ends came to 6 bases. The CDR3 is 12 amino acids. In germline, CDR1 is GTSNPN, CDR2 SVGIG (reference sequence). The CDR3 coding sequence is TGTGCCTGGAGTCCACACGGAAACACCATATATTTT. Its protein is CAWSPHGNTIYF. The variable domain in full, completed from reference TRBV30 and TRBJ1-3, reads SQTIHQWPATLVQPVGSPLSLECTVEGTSNPNLYWYRQAAGRGLQLLFYSVGIGQISSEVPQNLSASRPQDRQFILSSKKLLLSDSGFYLCAWSPHGNTIYFGEGSWLTVV.

CDR3 bases: TGTGCCAGCAGCCACTGGGACAGGGTGACTGGCTACACCTTC. It encodes CASSHWDRVTGYTF. V gene TRBV3-1 (or the pseudogene TRBV3-2) combines with J gene TRBJ1-2; TRBD1 matches 9 bases. V shed 3 bases, J shed 7 bases, and the junction held 6 bases outside the gene matches. CDR3 size: 14 residues. CDR1 LGHDT and CDR2 YNNKEL come from the germline V gene (reference sequence).

The chain couples TRBV7-9 to TRBJ2-7; D is possibly TRBD2 (6 bases). This CDR3 has 12 amino acids. The V and J ends lost 3 bases and 6 bases respectively, with 9 bases between them. CDR1 is SEHNR and CDR2 is FQNEAQ in the germline V gene (reference sequence). Here the CDR3 DNA reads TGTGCCAGCAGCTTTGGAGGGACCGAGCAGTACTTC. Translating gives CASSFGGTEQYF.

The sample holds a few counts of this clone. This sequence joins TRBV29-1 and TRBJ2-2, with D perhaps matching TRBD2 (6 bases). The V and J ends lost 3 bases and 4 bases respectively, with 18 bases between them. Germline CDR1 reads SQVTM; CDR2 reads ANQGSEA. The CDR3 length is 16 residues. The DNA for the CDR3 is TGCAGCGTTGACGGACGGGAGAGGCGGAGCACCGGGGAGCTGTTTTTT. The encoded protein is CSVDGRERRSTGELFF.

This CDR3 is CASSLGASQETQYF. DNA of the CDR3: TGCGCCAGCAGTCTAGGGGCGTCCCAAGAGACCCAGTACTTC. V and J are TRBV5-1 and TRBJ2-5; possible D gene TRBD1, 5 bases. Deletions cut 5 bases from V and 1 base from J, with 12 bases between. The length of the CDR3 is 14 residues. CDR1 and CDR2 from the germline V gene are SGHRS and YFSETQ.

This chain links TRBV7-8 with TRBJ2-2; 9 positions agree with TRBD1. The CDR3 totals 15 residues. J gave up 1 base and V 5 bases, and 2 bases lay outside the gene matches. Germline V CDR1 and CDR2: SGHVS, FQNEAQ. As DNA, the CDR3 is TGTGCCAGCAGCCAGGACAGGGGGAACACCGGGGAGCTGTTTTTT. It specifies CASSQDRGNTGELFF.

This chain links TRBV28 with TRBJ1-6, with D unclear. The V gene's germline CDR1 is MDHEN and CDR2 SYDVKM. V lost 4 bases and J 8 bases, leaving 12 bases between the germline ends. This CDR3 spans 14 amino acids. CDR3 loop: CASSSPGTDSPLHF. The CDR3 nucleotides read TGTGCCAGCAGTTCCCCGGGAACAGATTCACCCCTCCACTTT. Together with reference TRBV28 and TRBJ1-6, the CDR3 gives the full variable domain: DVKVTQSSRYLVKRTGEKVFLECVQDMDHENMFWYRQDPGLGLRLIYFSYDVKMKEKGDIPEGYSVSREKKERFSLILESASTNQTSMYLCASSSPGTDSPLHFGNGTRLTVT.

The V and J genes are TRBV25-1 and TRBJ1-2; the D is unclear. CDR1 and CDR2 from the germline V gene are MGHDK and SYGVNS. Deletions cut 0 bases from V and 2 bases from J, with 7 bases between. This CDR3 has 14 residues. The CDR3 DNA reads TGTGCCAGCAGTGAATATAGCGCCAACTATGGCTACACCTTC. Its protein is CASSEYSANYGYTF.

In its sample, this clone was seen a few times. One end of the junction fails to match germline, which may point to a read error. The genes are TRBV19 and TRBJ1-5; no definite D call. Germline V gene sequence: CDR1 LNHDA, CDR2 SQIVND (reference sequence). The CDR3 consists of 15 residues. Here the CDR3 reads CAGSTNGYKNQPQHF. The CDR3 nucleotides read TGTGCCGGTAGTACAAACGGGTACAAGAATCAGCCCCAGCATTTT.

The V gene is TRBV9, the J gene TRBJ2-5, with 7 nucleotides matching TRBD2. CDR1 and CDR2 (germline): SGDLS, YYNGEE. The length of the CDR3 is 14 residues. J gave up 5 bases and V 0 bases, and 4 bases lay outside the gene matches. In nucleotides, the CDR3 is TGTGCCAGCAGCGTAGATCCCGGGGGGGAGACCCAGTACTTC. It is translated as CASSVDPGGETQYF.

This chain connects TRBV2 to TRBJ2-3; a possible D gene is TRBD2 (6 bases). The CDR3 spans 12 residues. The V gene lost 9 bases and the J gene lost 3 bases, with 10 bases spanning the gap. The V gene's germline CDR1 is SNHLY and CDR2 FYNNEI. In nucleotides, the CDR3 is TGTGCCAGTTACCGGGGGACAGATACGCAGTATTTT. It encodes CASYRGTDTQYF.

The chain recombines TRBV19 with TRBJ1-1; no firm D call. Germline assignment: CDR1 LNHDA and CDR2 SQIVND (reference sequence). V was clipped by 7 bases and J by 5 bases, with 14 bases between them. The CDR3 spans 13 residues. This CDR3 is CASTPSPGTEAFF. Here the CDR3 DNA reads TGTGCCAGTACCCCTTCCCCGGGGACTGAAGCTTTCTTT. The full variable domain, in which reference TRBV19 and TRBJ1-1 provide the parts outside the CDR3, is DGGITQSPKYLFRKEGQNVTLSCEQNLNHDAMYWYRQDPGQGLRLIYYSQIVNDFQKGDIAEGYSVSREKKESFPLTVTSAQKNPTAFYLCASTPSPGTEAFFGQGTRLTVV.

V usage is TRBV19 and J usage is TRBJ1-3, with a weak D call TRBD1 (5 bases). The CDR3 covers 13 residues. Germline V CDR1 and CDR2: LNHDA, SQIVND (reference sequence). V was trimmed by 9 bases and J by 4 bases, leaving 13 bases between them. CDR3 in DNA: TGTGCCAGCCTGGGGCCCGTGGGAAACACCATATATTTT. It is translated as CASLGPVGNTIYF.

V is TRBV18 and J is TRBJ1-5; no clear D. Germline values: CDR1 KGHSH, CDR2 LQKENI. This CDR3 comprises 13 residues. V lost 2 bases to trimming and J lost 9 bases, with 11 bases between them. In DNA, the CDR3 is TGTGCCAGCTCACCAGGCGGCGATCGGCCCCAGCATTTT. Its protein is CASSPGGDRPQHF. Full variable domain (outside the CDR3, taken from reference TRBV18 and TRBJ1-5): NAGVMQNPRHLVRRRGQEARLRCSPMKGHSHVYWYRQLPEEGLKFMVYLQKENIIDESGMPKERFSAEFPKEGPSILRIQQVVRGDSAAYFCASSPGGDRPQHFGDGTRLSIL.

The CDR3 DNA is TGCGCCAGCAGATTAAACAGGGTGAACACTGAAGCTTTCTTT. It codes for CASRLNRVNTEAFF. V usage is TRBV5-1 and J usage is TRBJ1-1; a possible D gene is TRBD1 (6 bases). V lost 5 bases, J lost 0 bases, and 11 bases lay in between. In germline, CDR1 is SGHRS, CDR2 YFSETQ. The CDR3 is 14 amino acids.

The rearrangement joins TRBV6-5 to TRBJ1-2; D unclear. Germline values: CDR1 MNHEY, CDR2 SVGAGI. Trimming took off 5 bases at V and 4 bases at J, with 8 bases between the two ends. This CDR3 comprises 12 residues. The CDR3 loop reads CASSPGSYGYTF. CDR3 bases: TGTGCCAGCAGTCCCGGGAGCTATGGCTACACCTTC.